One T cell receptor beta chain is described in this entry. Its antigen is currently unknown. These data originate in a study of T cell repertoires in cytomegalovirus infection. In the study overall: Indications of both CMV infection and matching HLA type were provided by public TCR beta signatures.

J was trimmed by 3 bases and V by 8 bases; bases with no gene match: 8. The CDR3 spans 15 residues. The germline V gene encodes CDR1 SGHTA and CDR2 FQGTGA. TCRdb reanalysed the reads using MiXCR and keeps one entry per CDR3 protein. The data contain some 920,000 distinct CDR3 sequences, around 32% of them singletons. Sequenced here: cultured CD8+ T cells from PBMCs, sampled from culture after CMV antigen stimulation. The TCR sequence derives from a human donor in good health (CMV status not recorded). Some clones in this sample may be carry-over from other donors' samples. This rearrangement joins TRBV7-3 to TRBJ2-1; 9 bases agree with TRBD2. In DNA, the CDR3 is TGTGCCAGCGGCTGGCTAGCGGGGAGCTACAATGAGCAGTTCTTC. It translates to CASGWLAGSYNEQFF.